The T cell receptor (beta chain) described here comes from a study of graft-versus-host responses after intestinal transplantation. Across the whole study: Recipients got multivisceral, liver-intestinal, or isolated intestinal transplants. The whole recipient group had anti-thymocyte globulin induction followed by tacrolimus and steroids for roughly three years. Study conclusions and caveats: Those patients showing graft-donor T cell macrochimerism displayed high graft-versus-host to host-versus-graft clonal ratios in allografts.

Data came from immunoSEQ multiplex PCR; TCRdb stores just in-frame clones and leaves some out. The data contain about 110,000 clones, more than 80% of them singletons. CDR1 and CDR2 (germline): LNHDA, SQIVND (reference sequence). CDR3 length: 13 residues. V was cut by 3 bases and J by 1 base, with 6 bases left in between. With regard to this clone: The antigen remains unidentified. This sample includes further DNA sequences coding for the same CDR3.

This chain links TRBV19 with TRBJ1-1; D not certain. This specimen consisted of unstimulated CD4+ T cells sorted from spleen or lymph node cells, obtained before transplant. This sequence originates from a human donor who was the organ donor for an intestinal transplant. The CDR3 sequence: CASSISRNTEAFF. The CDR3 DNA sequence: TGTGCCAGTAGTATCAGCCGGAACACTGAAGCTTTCTTT.